These T cell receptor beta chains were read from a single sample in a study of blood T cell repertoires in COVID-19. Assay used: immunoSEQ multiplex PCR; TCRdb lists only in-frame clones, some missing. The sample records some 200,000 clones, roughly 82% being singletons. The sequenced sample consisted of PBMCs or T cells enriched from blood (not recorded which). These receptors all stem from a man aged 40-49 years who had recovered from COVID-19. The CDR3 runs from the conserved cysteine through the conserved F or W. A D gene is named only where the DNA matches it firmly. Clone size is not always given. Where it is, it says once, few, many or a class for expanded clones.

V	size	J	D	length	DNA	CDR3
TRBV4-3	NA	TRBJ2-4	TRBD1	19	TGCGCCAGCAGCCAAGAGTGGGGACAGGATTCCCCGTACAAAAACATTCAGTACTTC	CASSQEWGQDSPYKNIQYF
TRBV7-8	NA	TRBJ1-2	NA	16	TGTGCCAGCAGCTTGAGCAGGGGATACGACAGCTATGGCTACACCTTC	CASSLSRGYDSYGYTF
TRBV5-6	NA	TRBJ2-7	TRBD1	14	TGTGCCAGCAGCCACCCGACAGGGACCTACGAGCAGTACTTC	CASSHPTGTYEQYF
TRBV11-2	NA	TRBJ1-5	TRBD1	16	TGTGCCAGCAGCTCCGGGACAGGGGGCGTCAATCAGCCCCAGCATTTT	CASSSGTGGVNQPQHF
TRBV7-3	NA	TRBJ2-3	NA	13	TGTGCCAGCAGCTTAATTCGTTCAGATACGCAGTATTTT	CASSLIRSDTQYF
TRBV6-5	NA	TRBJ2-1	NA	14	TGTGCCAGCAGTTCCTTTACAGGATACAATGAGCAGTTCTTC	CASSSFTGYNEQFF
TRBV7-9	NA	TRBJ2-3	TRBD2	16	TGTGCCAGCAGCTTAGCAAAAGCGGGAGGCACAGATACGCAGTATTTT	CASSLAKAGGTDTQYF
TRBV19	NA	TRBJ2-7	TRBD2	14	TGTGCCACCAGGACTAGCGGGAGCTCCTACGAGCAGTACTTC	CATRTSGSSYEQYF
TRBV27	NA	TRBJ2-1	TRBD1	15	TGTGCCAGCAGTGAACCGGGACAGGGCCACAATGAGCAGTTCTTC	CASSEPGQGHNEQFF
TRBV6-6	NA	TRBJ2-5	NA	13	TGTGCCAGCAGGTCTAGAAGTGAGGAGACCCAGTACTTC	CASRSRSEETQYF
TRBV5-4	NA	TRBJ2-1	TRBD1	15	TGTGCCAGCAGCTTCGGGACAGGGGCCTACAATGAGCAGTTCTTC	CASSFGTGAYNEQFF
TRBV7-2	NA	TRBJ2-5	NA	13	TGTGCCAGCAGCCGCGACAGCCAAGAGACCCAGTACTTC	CASSRDSQETQYF
TRBV19	NA	TRBJ2-1	TRBD1	11	TGTGCCAGTAGCAGGGGGAATGAGCAGTTCTTC	CASSRGNEQFF
TRBV4-1	few	TRBJ2-4	NA	17	TGCGCCAGCAGCCAAGCCATTAACCGGGATTCCAAAAACATTCAGTACTTC	CASSQAINRDSKNIQYF
TRBV29-1	NA	TRBJ1-1	NA	14	TGCAGCGTTGAATACAGGGTACCGAACACTGAAGCTTTCTTT	CSVEYRVPNTEAFF
TRBV27	few	TRBJ2-7	TRBD1	13	TGTGCCAGCAGCGGACAGGTGAACCACGAGCAGTACTTC	CASSGQVNHEQYF
TRBV6-5	once	TRBJ2-2	NA	13	TGTGCCAGCAGAAAAAGGAGGACCGGGGAGCTGTTTTTT	CASRKRRTGELFF
TRBV2	NA	TRBJ2-3	NA	12	TGTGCCAGCAGTGAACTAGCGAATACGCAGTATTTT	CASSELANTQYF
TRBV12-3/TRBV12-4	NA	TRBJ2-2	NA	11	TGTGCCAGCAGCGTCGCCGGGGAGCTGTTTTTT	CASSVAGELFF
TRBV9	NA	TRBJ1-2	TRBD1	14	TGTGCCAGCAGCATATTGGGACAGTCCTATGGCTACACCTTC	CASSILGQSYGYTF
TRBV6-5	few	TRBJ1-3	NA	14	TGTGCCAGCAGTTATACGGGAGCCGGAAACACCATATATTTT	CASSYTGAGNTIYF
TRBV5-8	NA	TRBJ2-2	TRBD1	18	TGTGCCAGCAGCCCCGGACAGGGGGCGACGTGGAGGGTCGGGGAGCTGTTTTTT	CASSPGQGATWRVGELFF
TRBV6-2/TRBV6-3	NA	TRBJ1-2	NA	14	TGTGCCAGCAGCCGCCAACAGGGATACTATGGCTACACCTTC	CASSRQQGYYGYTF
TRBV27	once	TRBJ2-5	NA	14	TGTGCCAGCAGACGCCAGGGGCCCCAAGAGACCCAGTACTTC	CASRRQGPQETQYF
TRBV19	once	TRBJ1-3	TRBD1	15	TGTGCCAGCCGGCCCGGGACAGGCTTTGGAAACACCATATATTTT	CASRPGTGFGNTIYF
TRBV9	NA	TRBJ1-1	TRBD1	15	TGTGCCAGCAGCGAAATCGGGACAGGGAACACTGAAGCTTTCTTT	CASSEIGTGNTEAFF
TRBV9	once	TRBJ2-1	NA	15	TGTGCCAGCAGCGTAGTTGGTAGCTCCTACAATGAGCAGTTCTTC	CASSVVGSSYNEQFF
TRBV7-2	NA	TRBJ1-4	NA	16	TGTGCCAGCAGCTTATACGCGGGGATGACTAATGAAAAACTGTTTTTT	CASSLYAGMTNEKLFF
TRBV28	NA	TRBJ2-4	NA	12	TGTGCTTCGGGTGGGTATGGGAACATTCAGTACTTC	CASGGYGNIQYF
TRBV3-1/TRBV3-2	few	TRBJ2-2	TRBD2	13	TGTGCCAGCTCACTCGGGAGGTCCGGGGAGCTGTTTTTT	CASSLGRSGELFF
TRBV7-3	NA	TRBJ1-1	NA	13	TGTGCCAGCAGAATGGGAGTGAACACTGAAGCTTTCTTT	CASRMGVNTEAFF
TRBV5-1	NA	TRBJ2-2	TRBD1	15	TGCGCCAGCAGCCCCGGGACAGCGAACACCGGGGAGCTGTTTTTT	CASSPGTANTGELFF
TRBV7-9	NA	TRBJ1-2	NA	14	TGTGCCAGCAGCATAGTGGCAGTCAGGTGGGGCTACACCTTC	CASSIVAVRWGYTF
TRBV5-1	NA	TRBJ2-3	NA	15	TGCGCCAGCAGCTTCTCGGGAATTAGCACAGATACGCAGTATTTT	CASSFSGISTDTQYF
TRBV19	NA	TRBJ1-1	TRBD1	16	TGTGCCAGTAGTACCGGGAGACAGGGGGCGATCACTGAAGCTTTCTTT	CASSTGRQGAITEAFF
TRBV20-1	once	TRBJ2-5	NA	11	TGCAGTGCTAGAGGGGAGGAGACCCAGTACTTC	CSARGEETQYF
TRBV7-9	NA	TRBJ1-4	TRBD1	12	TGTGCCAGCAGCCGACAGGGTGAAAAACTGTTTTTT	CASSRQGEKLFF
TRBV25-1	NA	TRBJ1-6	TRBD1	15	TGTGCCAGCAGTGAGACAGGGGGCTATAATTCACCCCTCCACTTT	CASSETGGYNSPLHF
TRBV29-1	once	TRBJ2-3	NA	15	TGCAGCGTTGAAGGGAGCGGGCGAGCGGCGGATACGCAGTATTTT	CSVEGSGRAADTQYF
TRBV18	NA	TRBJ2-1	NA	15	TGTGCCAGCTCATTTGGTGGCAGCTCCTACAATGAGCAGTTCTTC	CASSFGGSSYNEQFF
TRBV29-1	NA	TRBJ2-7	TRBD1	15	TGCAGCGTTGCCTACTACCGGGACAGTGCCTACGAGCAGTACTTC	CSVAYYRDSAYEQYF
TRBV7-9	NA	TRBJ2-1	TRBD2	15	TGTGCCAGCAGCTCCGGACTAGCGGGGCTCAATGAGCAGTTCTTC	CASSSGLAGLNEQFF
TRBV6-5	NA	TRBJ2-2	NA	15	TGTGCCAGCAGTAGACTAGGTCAGATAACCGGGGAGCTGTTTTTT	CASSRLGQITGELFF
TRBV28	NA	TRBJ1-5	NA	11	TGTGCCAGCAGTACCCAACAGGGTGCGATTTTT	CASSTQQGAIF
TRBV4-3	once	TRBJ2-3	TRBD2	17	TGCGCCAGCAGCCAAGAAGCTCCGGGAGGGCGAACAGATACGCAGTATTTT	CASSQEAPGGRTDTQYF
TRBV30	NA	TRBJ2-5	NA	13	TGTGCCTGGAGTGTACAAGGGGCAGAGACCCAGTACTTC	CAWSVQGAETQYF
TRBV5-4	NA	TRBJ2-5	TRBD1	13	TGTGCCAGCAGCGGGACAGGGGGAGAGACCCAGTACTTC	CASSGTGGETQYF
TRBV4-1	NA	TRBJ1-2	NA	16	TGCGCCAGCAGCCAAGAAGACGACGGGGGGCACTATGGCTACACCTTC	CASSQEDDGGHYGYTF
TRBV18	NA	TRBJ1-1	NA	18	TGTGCCAGCTCACCCCCTCGCGGACAAGGGTCCCAGAACACTGAAGCTTTCTTT	CASSPPRGQGSQNTEAFF
TRBV20-1	NA	TRBJ2-7	TRBD1	17	TGCAGTGCTAGTGGCCTTATGGACAGGGGGCGGAATAGTGAGCAGTACTTC	CSASGLMDRGRNSEQYF
TRBV7-8	once	TRBJ1-5	NA	13	TGTGCCAGCAGCTTAACAGGGAATCAGCCCCAGCATTTT	CASSLTGNQPQHF
TRBV10-2	NA	TRBJ2-1	NA	12	TGCGCCAGCAGTGACAGTTACAATGAGCAGTTCTTC	CASSDSYNEQFF